This is a list of T cell receptor beta chains from one sample in a study of T cells in Graves' hyperthyroidism and ophthalmopathy. MiXCR, run by TCRdb on the multiplex PCR reads, gives a single entry per CDR3 protein. The sample lists a few hundred thousand distinct CDR3 sequences, 15% to 17% seen once, with less than 9.5% in the top ten. Material for sequencing was blood. All receptors come from a woman in her twenties or thirties with Graves' hyperthyroidism. Each CDR3 is given with its conserved first and last residue. Each record gives: CDR3 protein, CDR3 DNA, J gene, D gene, V gene, clone size, CDR3 length. The D gene is left open where the match is weak. Clone size is given for some rows only: seen once, a few or many times, or a class if the clone is expanded.

CASRRESRTDTQYF TGTGCCAGTCGCAGGGAATCGCGCACAGATACGCAGTATTTT TRBJ2-3 . TRBV19 . 14
CSARDPAGHRDTDTQYF TGCAGTGCTAGAGACCCCGCGGGACACCGCGACACAGATACGCAGTATTTT TRBJ2-3 . TRBV20-1 many 17
CSVTRSGELFF TGCAGTGTCACTCGGTCCGGGGAGCTGTTTTTT TRBJ2-2 . TRBV20-1 . 11
CASSFPQGGDEKLFF TGTGCCAGCAGTTTCCCACAGGGGGGGGATGAAAAACTGTTTTTT TRBJ1-4 TRBD1 TRBV6-1 few 15
CASSLGTSLDEQFF TGTGCCAGCAGCTTAGGGACTAGTCTAGATGAGCAGTTCTTC TRBJ2-1 TRBD2 TRBV7-3 . 14
CASSRGLAGLSNTGELLF TGTGCCAGCAGCCGGGGACTAGCGGGATTATCTAACACCGGGGAGCTGCTTTTT TRBJ2-2 TRBD2 TRBV5-5 . 18
CSVEASGNTIYF TGCAGCGTTGAAGCGTCCGGAAACACCATATATTTT TRBJ1-3 . TRBV29-1 . 12
CATSPDRTFTDTQYF TGTGCCACCAGTCCCGACAGGACCTTCACAGATACGCAGTATTTT TRBJ2-3 . TRBV15 few 15
CASSEAGTVSLQYF TGTGCCAGCAGTGAGGCCGGGACAGTGAGTTTGCAGTATTTT TRBJ2-3 TRBD1 TRBV12-3/TRBV12-4 many 14
CASRATGSPNYGYTF TGTGCCAGCAGGGCCACAGGGTCCCCTAACTATGGCTACACCTTC TRBJ1-2 . TRBV28 . 15
CATSAPAGGYNEQFF TGTGCCACCAGTGCCCCTGCGGGAGGGTACAATGAGCAGTTCTTC TRBJ2-1 TRBD2 TRBV24-1 many 15
CASSLGLAATGELFF TGTGCCAGCAGCTTGGGTTTAGCGGCCACCGGGGAGCTGTTTTTT TRBJ2-2 . TRBV5-4 . 15
CANTRSPDLRSDSYEQYF TGTGCCAACACGCGAAGCCCTGATTTACGTTCGGACAGCTACGAGCAGTACTTC TRBJ2-7 . TRBV28 many 18
CSARVLGKDSGSYNF TGCAGTGCTAGAGTTTTGGGTAAAGATAGCGGGAGTTACAACTTC TRBJ2-5 TRBD2 TRBV20-1 few 15
CASSPDRAPNQPQHF TGTGCCAGCAGTCCGGACAGGGCCCCCAATCAGCCCCAGCATTTT TRBJ1-5 TRBD1 TRBV6-2/TRBV6-3 many 15
CASSSSQGLAGASTDTQYF TGTGCCAGCAGTTCCTCTCAGGGACTAGCGGGGGCTAGCACAGATACGCAGTATTTT TRBJ2-3 TRBD2 TRBV28 many 19